The text below deals with one TCR beta chain. Its antigen specificity is not known. There are no base qualities to consult, and no much larger clone falls within one base. The record originates from a study of blood T cell repertoires in COVID-19 (dated by TCRdb to 2020 to 2022). As for the study more broadly: Collaborator samples came from the United States, Italy and Spain and covered acute and convalescent phases of COVID-19. The repertoires were released in a freely available public database intended as a resource for research on the immune response to SARS-CoV-2. Samples came from the ongoing ImmuneRACE study (first 160 participants) plus 1,254 subjects from 6 global collaborators. The sample metadata nearly always contained a de-identified subject ID, COVID-19 status, age in years and sex. Where available, HLA class I and class II types were taken from metadata supplied by the sample provider and were not determined by assay-based typing. The material from the prospective study consisted of cDNA or gDNA derived from T cells, B-cell-depleted T cells, or PBMCs. Subjects who had been exposed to COVID-19, were actively infected with it, or had recovered from it provided the deeply sampled blood TCRbeta repertoires that made up the dataset. The paper as a whole reports these results and caveats: The amount of clinical and demographic metadata varied by source and participant and was provided uncurated.

In the prospective study, participants were roughly 18 to 100 years old, resided in fewer than 25 geographic areas of the United States, and were enrolled through a virtual design. To assign participants to cohorts, the prospective study relied on clinical history that participants themselves reported in a screening survey and a study questionnaire. Recovered participants in ImmuneRACE Cohort 3 were defined by two consecutive negative NP/OP PCR tests, clearance by a healthcare professional, or resolution of symptoms. In the prospective study, whole blood, serum and a nasopharyngeal or oropharyngeal swab were collected from each participant by mobile phlebotomists. Prospective study participants could optionally give additional blood draws and questionnaires over an approximately 2-month period. Prospective study blood samples were shipped either frozen or at room temperature before DNA extraction.

TCRbeta CDR3 regions were amplified from genomic DNA by means of the immunoSEQ Assay, a bias-controlled multiplex PCR. Processing in the source paper ran as follows. Within the assay, amplification of reference gene primers was used to estimate how many nucleated cells each sample contained. To quantify the absolute abundance of each unique TCRbeta CDR3 rearrangement, sequence reads were collapsed and filtered. Productive Simpson clonality was computed per sample as the square root of Simpson's diversity index over productive rearrangements. TCRdb stores this immuneACCESS table with in-frame sequences only. Part of the clones is absent; in the studies checked, under half of the shortfall reflects unresolved V genes, and no reason is known for the rest. Clonal size and the V and J genes are those of that table, whereas D and trimming came from the DNA. In this sample the table shows 150,000 to 200,000 clones, around 80% of which occur a single time. The leading ten clones occupy 4.5% to 7.5% of the sample.

The sequenced sample consisted of PBMCs or T cells enriched from blood (not recorded which). This sequence originates from a man aged 35-49 years who had recovered from COVID-19.

Here is the DNA: TGCGCCAGCAGCCCGGGACTAGGGGTCAATGAGCAGTTCTTC. It translates to CASSPGLGVNEQFF. This chain is built from TRBV5-1 and TRBJ2-1, and 8 junction bases match TRBD2. The CDR3, from cysteine to phenylalanine, totals 14 residues. Solely the CDR3 DNA is kept, with 42 bases framed from the first base. Germline trimming: 4 bases from V, 6 bases from J; junction bases outside gene matches: 6. Reading the germline V gene gives CDR1 SGHRS and CDR2 YFSETQ.